The text below deals with one TCR beta chain. The antigen it recognizes is unknown. No qualities accompany the bases; no much larger clone lies one base away. This entry is derived from a study of identifying expanded T cells in peripheral blood (dated by TCRdb to about 2019). As for the study more broadly: Technical replicates were generated by sequencing separate aliquots of the same genomic DNA pool, and four replicates were compared pairwise.

V is shortened by 6 bases, J by 2 bases, and the region joining them spans 11 bases. As encoded in the germline V gene, CDR1 is MNHNS while CDR2 is SASEGT. Including cysteine and phenylalanine, the CDR3 has 14 amino acids. Only the CDR3 DNA is retained, 42 bases long and in frame from the first base. Overall study results and their limits: Both the number of clones called differentially abundant and the false-positive rate were significantly reduced by the beta-binomial model across all healthy-donor time intervals. The authors expected that biological variance in healthy repertoires might rise further over much longer intervals, such as months to years. Approximately 1.2 differentially abundant clones were flagged by the binomial model between technical replicates, whereas about 16 and 19 were flagged over around two weeks and four weeks, respectively. In all healthy donors, the variance in clone template counts between samples taken two weeks apart rose significantly as total template count increased.

TCRbeta CDR3 regions were profiled by bias-controlled multiplex PCR amplification of genomic DNA with the immunoSEQ Assay. From the authors' description of their analysis: The absolute abundance of each unique TCRbeta CDR3 region was quantified after sequences were collapsed and filtered. Differential abundance was assessed using a binomial (Fisher-equivalent) model and a beta-binomial model in which time-dependent variance fitted from healthy donors was added. Clones with fewer than 5 combined templates were removed, and differential abundance was called for clones with a Benjamini-Hochberg FDR below 0.01. Using the form v = (b*log(k)+a)^2, the beta-binomial variance was modeled as a function of the total template count across the two samples. The clones in this table, taken by TCRdb from immuneACCESS, are in-frame only. Not every clone is retained; where verified, under half of the shortfall comes from an unresolved V gene, and the cause of the rest is unknown. That table gives V, J and clone size, and the DNA gave D and trimming. For this sample the table gives about 85,000 clones, of which 85% to 90% were detected only once. The ten most abundant clones make up under 20% of the sample.

No immune events, such as infections, were documented for the healthy donors during the collection period. Time-dependent variance in a beta-binomial model of T-cell clone differential abundance was calibrated using healthy-donor blood repertoires as a training cohort. The training cohort was composed of approximately ten healthy donors, 3 female and 7 male. Donor ages ranged from about 29 to 70 years, with an average of 43 years. Whole blood, obtained from a commercial supplier, was collected from each healthy donor at three time points spaced approximately two weeks apart. For immunosequencing, genomic DNA was extracted from whole blood that had not been sorted.

In this chain, TRBV6-1 is recombined with TRBJ2-1; the D call could be TRBD1 or TRBD2, with each sharing 5 bases. This TCR was sampled from a person between 18 and 70 years old in good health. The specimen was blood. For the CDR3, the sequence is CASRKGSTYNEQFF. The bases are TGTGCCAGCAGGAAGGGGAGCACCTACAATGAGCAGTTCTTC.